The 28 T cell receptor beta chains below come from one sample, sequenced in a study of PD-1 blockade in classical Hodgkin lymphoma. There was relapse after autologous stem cell transplantation in every patient, and there was variation in brentuximab vedotin exposure. Magnetic negative selection was used to purify CD4+ T cells from thawed PBMCs. Profiling relied on immunoSEQ multiplex PCR, and the TCRdb table lists in-frame clones only, not all of them. The top ten clones hold 5% to 6% of a sample with some 890 clones, nearly 90% of them seen once. Sequences were derived from CD4+ T cells from blood, sampled at baseline. The receptor set was obtained from a human donor with classical Hodgkin lymphoma.

In this sample, this clone turned up once. The chain couples TRBV7-9 to TRBJ2-6; D remains unclear. Trimming shortened V by 3 bases and J by 0 bases, and 6 bases separated the two germline ends. The germline V gene has CDR1 SEHNR and CDR2 FQNEAQ (reference sequence). The CDR3 sequence is 15 residues long. CDR3 sequence (DNA): TGTGCCAGCAGCTTTCAAAACTCTGGGGCCAACGTCCTGACTTTC. Translated: CASSFQNSGANVLTF.

V and J are TRBV28 and TRBJ2-5; D possibly corresponds to TRBD2 (5 bases). The length of the CDR3 is 14 residues. Germline values: CDR1 MDHEN, CDR2 SYDVKM. Trimming shortened V by 8 bases and J by 5 bases, and 18 bases separated the two germline ends. CDR3: CASGEARWRETQYF. The CDR3 bases are TGTGCCAGCGGCGAAGCTAGGTGGAGGGAGACCCAGTACTTC. Looking up the rest from reference TRBV28 and TRBJ2-5 gives the full variable domain: DVKVTQSSRYLVKRTGEKVFLECVQDMDHENMFWYRQDPGLGLRLIYFSYDVKMKEKGDIPEGYSVSREKKERFSLILESASTNQTSMYLCASGEARWRETQYFGPGTRLLVL.

The chain has TRBV30 and TRBJ2-6; no reliable D call. V lost 5 bases to trimming and J lost 3 bases, with 8 bases between them. The CDR3 totals 13 residues. CDR1 GTSNPN and CDR2 SVGIG come from the germline V gene (reference sequence). CDR3 nucleotides: TGTGCCTGGGGGGTGTATGGGGCCAACGTCCTGACTTTC. This encodes CAWGVYGANVLTF.

The chain joins TRBV28 to TRBJ2-5; D uncertain. Trimming took 2 bases from V and 7 from J, leaving 14 bases between them. CDR1 and CDR2 from the germline V gene are MDHEN and SYDVKM. There are 14 residues in the CDR3. The CDR3 bases are TGTGCCAGCAGTTTAGTTGACACGAAGTCGACCCAGTACTTC. This encodes CASSLVDTKSTQYF.

This chain links TRBV4-1 with TRBJ2-1, with 10 bases matching TRBD2. V lost 2 bases to trimming and J lost 6 bases; unmatched junction nucleotides: 4. The germline gives CDR1 MGHRA, CDR2 YSYEKL. The CDR3 is 15 amino acids. As DNA, the CDR3 is TGCGCCAGCAGCCAACTAGCGGGAGTTGGCAATGAGCAGTTCTTC. Its translation is CASSQLAGVGNEQFF.

V usage is TRBV7-2 and J usage is TRBJ2-3; D might be TRBD2 (6 bases). Trimming shortened V by 1 base and J by 1 base, and 12 bases separated the two germline ends. In germline, CDR1 is SGHTA, CDR2 FQGNSA. This CDR3 has 16 amino acids. Here the CDR3 DNA reads TGTGCCAGCAGCTTAGAGGTTAGCGGAGGCACAGATACGCAGTATTTT. This translates into CASSLEVSGGTDTQYF.

The V gene is TRBV5-1, the J gene TRBJ2-3; a weak D match, TRBD2 (6 bases). The ends were cut back, 0 bases at V and 6 bases at J, with 11 bases in the middle. This CDR3 comprises 14 residues. Germline lookup yields CDR1 SGHRS and CDR2 YFSETQ. The CDR3 loop is CASSLAGGADTQYF. Here the CDR3 DNA reads TGCGCCAGCAGCTTGGCCGGAGGGGCGGATACGCAGTATTTT.

This chain uses TRBV7-3 with TRBJ2-3; TRBD2 might be the D (6 bases). Per germline, CDR1 SGHTA and CDR2 FQGTGA. With 8 bases removed from V and 5 bases from J, the gap between germline ends came to 14 bases. The CDR3 is 13 amino acids. The CDR3 is CASGKDYRDTQYF. The CDR3 DNA reads as TGTGCCAGCGGGAAGGACTACCGAGATACGCAGTATTTT. The whole variable domain, remainder taken from reference TRBV7-3 and TRBJ2-3, is GAGVSQTPSNKVTEKGKYVELRCDPISGHTALYWYRQSLGQGPEFLIYFQGTGAADDSGLPNDRFFAVRPEGSVSTLKIQRTERGDSAVYLCASGKDYRDTQYFGPGTRLTVL.

The chain carries TRBV9 and TRBJ2-1, with 10 bases matching TRBD2. V shed 0 bases, J shed 9 bases, and the junction held 9 bases outside the gene matches. Germline CDR1 reads SGDLS; CDR2 reads YYNGEE. The CDR3 length is 16 residues. CDR3 sequence: CASSVGLLAGVAEQFF. In nucleotides, the CDR3 is TGTGCCAGCAGCGTAGGGTTGCTAGCGGGAGTGGCTGAGCAGTTCTTC.

This clone appeared a single time. This chain's CDR3 is CASSSTQTGEETQYF. Here the CDR3 DNA reads TGTGCCAGCAGCTCGACCCAGACAGGGGAAGAGACCCAGTACTTC. The V and J genes are TRBV5-4 and TRBJ2-5, with TRBD1 matching over 8 bases. CDR3 length: 15 residues. V trimming: 3 bases; J trimming: 3 bases; junction bases outside the gene matches: 7. Germline V gives CDR1 SGHNT, CDR2 YYREEE (reference sequence).

The chain combines TRBV27 with TRBJ1-2, with no clear D. The germline V and J ends were trimmed by 3 bases and 6 bases, with 8 bases remaining between them. Germline V gene sequence: CDR1 MNHEY, CDR2 SMNVEV (reference sequence). The CDR3 covers 12 residues. CDR3: CASSLWQDGYTF. CDR3 nucleotides: TGTGCCAGCAGTTTGTGGCAGGATGGCTACACCTTC.

The chain has TRBV25-1 and TRBJ1-2, with TRBD1 as a possible D gene (5 bases). CDR3 length: 14 amino acids. V was trimmed by 4 bases and J by 5 bases, leaving 14 bases between them. The germline CDR1 and CDR2 sequences are MGHDK and SYGVNS. The CDR3 DNA sequence: TGTGCCAGCAGTGTAACAGGCCGGGAATATGGCTACACCTTC. It encodes CASSVTGREYGYTF.

The sample holds a few counts of this clone. This chain joins TRBV6-6 and TRBJ2-1, with D hard to call. This CDR3 comprises 15 residues. Germline values: CDR1 MNHNY, CDR2 SVGAGI (reference sequence). V lost 3 bases, J lost 6 bases, and 15 bases lay in between. The CDR3: CASSYPLRSGNEQFF. In DNA form, the CDR3 reads TGTGCCAGCAGTTATCCACTGCGGTCGGGCAATGAGCAGTTCTTC.

The gene calls are TRBV7-9 and TRBJ2-7; no definite D call. CDR1 SEHNR and CDR2 FQNEAQ come from the germline V gene (reference sequence). This CDR3 region has 13 residues. Trimming shortened V by 5 bases and J by 6 bases, and 14 bases separated the two germline ends. The CDR3 DNA follows: TGTGCCAGCAGCCCCGACCAACGCGGCGAGCAGTACTTC. Protein product: CASSPDQRGEQYF.

The chain combines TRBV4-2 with TRBJ2-1; D is perhaps TRBD1 (6 bases). The CDR3 has 16 residues. V was pared by 2 bases and J by 0 bases, with 11 bases between. CDR1 LGHNA and CDR2 YNFKEQ come from the germline V gene. Here the CDR3 DNA reads TGTGCCAGCAGCCAAAACGGACAGACCTCCTACAATGAGCAGTTCTTC. Encoded protein: CASSQNGQTSYNEQFF.

V and J are TRBV7-8 and TRBJ2-5; D gene uncertain. CDR3 size: 12 residues. Per the germline V gene, CDR1 is SGHVS and CDR2 is FQNEAQ. Between the trimmed V and J ends, which lost 4 bases and 2 bases, there was a span of 5 bases. The CDR3 here is CASSSDQETQYF. The DNA of the CDR3 is TGTGCCAGCAGCTCGGATCAAGAGACCCAGTACTTC.

The CDR3 protein is CASSPSRRYTGELFF. CDR3 DNA sequence: TGTGCCAGCTCACCAAGCCGGAGGTACACCGGGGAGCTGTTTTTT. The chain joins TRBV18 to TRBJ2-2; TRBD2 is a possible D gene (5 bases). Trimming took off 2 bases at V and 3 bases at J, with 10 bases between the two ends. CDR1 KGHSH and CDR2 LQKENI come from the germline V gene. The CDR3 extends over 15 amino acids.

This sequence joins TRBV29-1 and TRBJ2-5; either TRBD1 or TRBD2 may fit D (5 bases each). CDR1 SQVTM and CDR2 ANQGSEA come from the germline V gene. This CDR3 is 15 amino acids long. The V gene lost 7 bases and the J gene lost 0 bases, with 18 bases spanning the gap. The CDR3 loop is CSGTVGVLYQETQYF. Here the CDR3 DNA reads TGCAGCGGAACTGTGGGGGTCCTGTACCAAGAGACCCAGTACTTC.

V gene TRBV15 combines with J gene TRBJ2-3, with D perhaps TRBD2 (6 bases). Trimming shortened V by 2 bases and J by 1 base, and 10 bases separated the two germline ends. The CDR3 has 15 amino acids. Germline-derived CDR1 and CDR2 are LNHNV and YYDKDF (reference sequence). DNA of the CDR3: TGTGCCACCAGCAGACTTAGCGGCGGCACAGATACGCAGTATTTT. It is translated as CATSRLSGGTDTQYF. Full variable domain (missing parts from reference TRBV15 and TRBJ2-3): DAMVIQNPRYQVTQFGKPVTLSCSQTLNHNVMYWYQQKSSQAPKLLFHYYDKDFNNEADTPDNFQSRRPNTSFCFLDIRSPGLGDTAMYLCATSRLSGGTDTQYFGPGTRLTVL.

This chain joins TRBV27 and TRBJ2-5, with D perhaps matching TRBD1 or TRBD2 (5 bases each). Germline values: CDR1 MNHEY, CDR2 SMNVEV (reference sequence). This CDR3 has 14 amino acids. V shed 3 bases and J shed 2 bases, with 10 bases lying between them. The CDR3, as DNA: TGTGCCAGCAGTTTCCTGGGACCTCAAGAGACCCAGTACTTC. Translated: CASSFLGPQETQYF.

The V and J genes are TRBV4-3 and TRBJ2-1; a weak D match, TRBD2 (5 bases). The germline gives CDR1 LGHNA, CDR2 YSLEER. Trimming pared 4 bases from V and 2 bases from J, leaving 6 bases between. The CDR3 contains 13 residues. The CDR3 loop is CASSLGTYNEQFF. For the CDR3, the DNA is TGCGCCAGCAGCCTCGGGACCTACAATGAGCAGTTCTTC.

The chain links TRBV29-1 to TRBJ1-3, with no clear D. CDR1 is SQVTM and CDR2 is ANQGSEA in the germline V gene. This CDR3 is built from 14 residues. V lost 5 bases, J lost 3 bases, and 14 bases lay in between. As DNA, the CDR3 is TGCAGCGTTTCCTGGGGTGTGAGTGGAAACACCATATATTTT. The encoded protein is CSVSWGVSGNTIYF.

This sequence joins TRBV14 and TRBJ2-7; 8 nucleotides match TRBD2. The germline CDR1 and CDR2 sequences are SGHDN and FVKESK. The CDR3 covers 14 residues. The junction had 11 bases not matched to a gene; V was cut back by 4 bases and J by 9 bases. The CDR3 here is CASSLTSGGDVQYF. In DNA form, the CDR3 reads TGTGCCAGCAGCCTTACTAGCGGAGGTGATGTGCAGTACTTC.

V and J are TRBV4-3 and TRBJ2-1, with D uncertain. V was trimmed by 0 bases and J by 4 bases, leaving 4 bases between them. This CDR3 contains 13 residues. Germline V lookup: CDR1 LGHNA, CDR2 YSLEER. CDR3: CASSQELYNEQFF. CDR3 coding DNA: TGCGCCAGCAGCCAAGAACTATACAATGAGCAGTTCTTC.

This chain uses TRBV7-2 with TRBJ1-1; weak D call: TRBD1 (6 bases). CDR1 is SGHTA and CDR2 is FQGNSA in the germline V gene. Trimming stripped 2 bases from V and 2 bases from J, with 12 bases between. The CDR3 sequence is 15 residues long. The CDR3 region has the DNA TGTGCCAGCAGCTTATATGGGACACGAAACACTGAAGCTTTCTTT. Protein product: CASSLYGTRNTEAFF.

The genes are TRBV5-8 and TRBJ2-5, with 7 nucleotides matching TRBD1. CDR3 length: 16 residues. Germline V gene sequence: CDR1 SGHTS, CDR2 YDEGEE. V dropped 0 bases and J dropped 4; count of bases not matched to a gene: 9. CDR3 DNA sequence: TGTGCCAGCAGCTTGGCGAGACAGGGAAGGGCAGAGACCCAGTACTTC. It translates to CASSLARQGRAETQYF.

This rearrangement joins TRBV28 to TRBJ2-2; possible D gene TRBD2, 5 bases. Germline CDR1 MDHEN, CDR2 SYDVKM. The CDR3 covers 15 residues. Trimming stripped 3 bases from V and 3 bases from J, with 11 bases between. CDR3 region: CASSFRGSDTGELFF. DNA for the CDR3: TGTGCCAGCAGTTTCCGGGGATCGGACACCGGGGAGCTGTTTTTT. Full variable domain (missing parts from reference TRBV28 and TRBJ2-2): DVKVTQSSRYLVKRTGEKVFLECVQDMDHENMFWYRQDPGLGLRLIYFSYDVKMKEKGDIPEGYSVSREKKERFSLILESASTNQTSMYLCASSFRGSDTGELFFGEGSRLTVL.

The rearrangement joins TRBV10-3 to TRBJ2-7; possibly TRBD1 for D (5 bases). V lost 0 bases to trimming and J lost 2 bases, with 11 bases between them. This CDR3 is 15 amino acids long. Germline CDR1 reads ENHRY; CDR2 reads SYGVKD. CDR3 sequence reads: CAISESRTTTYEQYF. CDR3 nucleotides: TGTGCCATCAGTGAGTCGAGGACAACGACCTACGAGCAGTACTTC.